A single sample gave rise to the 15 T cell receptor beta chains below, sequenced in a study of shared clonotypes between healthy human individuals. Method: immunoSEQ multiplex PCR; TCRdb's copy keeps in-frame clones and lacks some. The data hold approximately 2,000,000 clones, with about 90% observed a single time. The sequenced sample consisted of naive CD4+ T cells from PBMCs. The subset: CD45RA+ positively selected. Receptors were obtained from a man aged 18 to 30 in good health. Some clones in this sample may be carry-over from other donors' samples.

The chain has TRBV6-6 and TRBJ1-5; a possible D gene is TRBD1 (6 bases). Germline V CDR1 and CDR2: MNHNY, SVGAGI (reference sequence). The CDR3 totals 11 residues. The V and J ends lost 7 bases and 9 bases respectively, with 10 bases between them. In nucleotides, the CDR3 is TGTGCCAGCAAGGGGGAAGGGCCCCAGCATTTT. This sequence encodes CASKGEGPQHF.

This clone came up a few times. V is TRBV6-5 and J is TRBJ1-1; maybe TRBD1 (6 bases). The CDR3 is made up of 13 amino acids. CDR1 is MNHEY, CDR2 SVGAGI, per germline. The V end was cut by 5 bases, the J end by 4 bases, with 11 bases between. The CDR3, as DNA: TGTGCCAGCAGTACAGGGCAGAGCACTGAAGCTTTCTTT. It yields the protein CASSTGQSTEAFF.

The DNA for the CDR3 is TGTGCCATCAGTGGGGTTACTAGGAGCTCCTACAATGAGCAGTTCTTC. Encoded protein: CAISGVTRSSYNEQFF. This sequence joins TRBV10-3 and TRBJ2-1; possible D gene TRBD2, 5 bases. This CDR3 is 16 amino acids long. Trimming cost V 4 bases and J 0 bases, with 13 bases left between them. Germline CDR1 ENHRY, CDR2 SYGVKD.

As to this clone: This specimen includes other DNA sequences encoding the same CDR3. This CDR3 is CASSLGTENQPQHF. The CDR3 region has the DNA TGCGCCAGCAGCTTGGGCACAGAAAATCAGCCCCAGCATTTT. The chain carries TRBV5-1 and TRBJ1-5; D gene unclear. This CDR3 has 14 residues. Germline V gene sequence: CDR1 SGHRS, CDR2 YFSETQ. Trimming pared 0 bases from V and 4 bases from J, leaving 8 bases between.

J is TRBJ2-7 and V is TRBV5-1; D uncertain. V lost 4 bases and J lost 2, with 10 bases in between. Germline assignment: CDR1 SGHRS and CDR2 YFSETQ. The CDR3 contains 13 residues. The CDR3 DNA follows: TGCGCCAGCAGCCGCGAAGGAACCTACGAGCAGTACTTC. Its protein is CASSREGTYEQYF.

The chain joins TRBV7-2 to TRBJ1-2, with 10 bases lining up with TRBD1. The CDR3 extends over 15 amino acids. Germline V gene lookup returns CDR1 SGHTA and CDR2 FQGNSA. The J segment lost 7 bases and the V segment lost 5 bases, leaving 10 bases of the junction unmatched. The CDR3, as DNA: TGTGCCAGCAGCGGGACAGGGGCTTTTGAATCTGGCTACACCTTC. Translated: CASSGTGAFESGYTF.

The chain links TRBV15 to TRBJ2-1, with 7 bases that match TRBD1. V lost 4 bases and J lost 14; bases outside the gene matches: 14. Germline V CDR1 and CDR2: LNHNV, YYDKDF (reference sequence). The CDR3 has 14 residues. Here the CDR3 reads CATSTDTGTDSEFF. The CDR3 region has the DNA TGTGCCACCAGCACCGACACCGGGACAGACTCGGAGTTCTTC.

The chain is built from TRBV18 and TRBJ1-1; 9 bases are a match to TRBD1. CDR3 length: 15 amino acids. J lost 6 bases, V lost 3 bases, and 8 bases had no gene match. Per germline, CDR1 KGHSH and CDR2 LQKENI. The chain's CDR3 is CASSPMTGGESEAFF. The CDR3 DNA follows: TGTGCCAGCTCACCGATGACAGGGGGAGAGTCTGAAGCTTTCTTT.

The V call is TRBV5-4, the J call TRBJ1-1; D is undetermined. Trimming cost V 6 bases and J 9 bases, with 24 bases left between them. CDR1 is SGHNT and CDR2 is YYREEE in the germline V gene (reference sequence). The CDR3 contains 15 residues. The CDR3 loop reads CASTEGLGDRGKAFF. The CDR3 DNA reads TGTGCCAGCACCGAAGGATTGGGTGATAGAGGTAAAGCTTTCTTT.

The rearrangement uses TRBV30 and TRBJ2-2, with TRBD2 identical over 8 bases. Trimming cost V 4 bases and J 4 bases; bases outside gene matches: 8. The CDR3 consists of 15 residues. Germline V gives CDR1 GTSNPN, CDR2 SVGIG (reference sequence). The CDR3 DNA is TGTGCCTGGACCGCGGGGGGTTCGGGCACCGGGGAGCTGTTTTTT. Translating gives CAWTAGGSGTGELFF.

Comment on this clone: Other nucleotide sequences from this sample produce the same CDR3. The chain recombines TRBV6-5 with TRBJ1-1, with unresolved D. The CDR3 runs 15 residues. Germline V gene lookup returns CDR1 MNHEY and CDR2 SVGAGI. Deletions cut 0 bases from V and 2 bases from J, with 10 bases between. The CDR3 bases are TGTGCCAGCAGTTACTCGTCGGTGCCAAACACTGAAGCTTTCTTT. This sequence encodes CASSYSSVPNTEAFF.

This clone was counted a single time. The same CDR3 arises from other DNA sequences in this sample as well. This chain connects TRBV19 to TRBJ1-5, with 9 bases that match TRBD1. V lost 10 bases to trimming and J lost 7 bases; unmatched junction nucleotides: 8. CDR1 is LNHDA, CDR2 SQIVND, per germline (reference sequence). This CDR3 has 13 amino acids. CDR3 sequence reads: CATRDRADQPQHF. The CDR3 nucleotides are TGTGCCACCCGGGACAGGGCAGACCAGCCCCAGCATTTT.

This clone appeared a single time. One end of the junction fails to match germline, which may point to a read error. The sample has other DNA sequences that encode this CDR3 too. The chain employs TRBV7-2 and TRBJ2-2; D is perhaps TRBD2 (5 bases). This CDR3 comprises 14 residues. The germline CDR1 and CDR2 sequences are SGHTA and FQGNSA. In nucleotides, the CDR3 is TGTGCCAGCAGCTTAAGTCGAGACACCGGGGAGTTGTTTTTT. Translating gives CASSLSRDTGELFF.

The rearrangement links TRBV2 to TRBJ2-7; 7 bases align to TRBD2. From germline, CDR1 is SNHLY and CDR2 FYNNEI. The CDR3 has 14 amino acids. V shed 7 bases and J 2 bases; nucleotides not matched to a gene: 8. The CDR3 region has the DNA TGTGCCAGCACCCCTTGGGGAGGGCCCTACGAGCAGTACTTC. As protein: CASTPWGGPYEQYF.

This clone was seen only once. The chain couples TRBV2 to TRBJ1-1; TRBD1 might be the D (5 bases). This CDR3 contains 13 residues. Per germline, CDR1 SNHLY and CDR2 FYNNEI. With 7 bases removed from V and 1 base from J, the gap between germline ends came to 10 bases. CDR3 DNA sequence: TGTGCCAGCAACGGACAATCGAACACTGAAGCTTTCTTT. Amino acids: CASNGQSNTEAFF. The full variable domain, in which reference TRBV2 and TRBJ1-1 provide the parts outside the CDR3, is EPEVTQTPSHQVTQMGQEVILRCVPISNHLYFYWYRQILGQKVEFLVSFYNNEISEKSEIFDDQFSVERPDGSNFTLKIRSTKLEDSAMYFCASNGQSNTEAFFGQGTRLTVV.